The text below deals with one T cell receptor beta chain. Germline CDR1 reads SEHNR; CDR2 reads FQNEAQ (reference sequence). Trimming shortened V by 5 bases and J by 4 bases, and 17 bases separated the two germline ends. CDR3 size: 15 residues. Produced via immunoSEQ multiplex PCR; TCRdb's table is partial and in-frame only. The sample yields approximately 68,000 clones, about 80% seen once. The data belong to a study of T cell clones after liver transplantation. The source of this sequence is a human donor who received a liver transplant. The starting material was CD4+ T cells from blood, obtained before liver transplant. The chain uses TRBV7-9 and TRBJ1-1; D is undetermined. The CDR3 protein is CASSPKGPRATEAFF. CDR3 coding DNA: TGTGCCAGCAGCCCCAAAGGCCCCCGGGCCACTGAAGCTTTCTTT.